This T cell receptor beta chain was sequenced for a study of OX40 agonist ivuxolimab in advanced cancers. Study findings and constraints: Expanded clones were, on average, more numerous in CD8+ T cells than in CD4+. At 0.1 to 3.0 mg/kg, clonal expansion of CD4+ and CD8+ blood T cells had occurred by week 6.

Sequenced by immunoSEQ multiplex PCR; TCRdb stores in-frame clones only, minus some. This table holds some 65,000 clones, roughly 87% found once. Trimming shortened V by 0 bases and J by 5 bases, and 13 bases separated the two germline ends. CDR3 length: 15 residues. CDR1 and CDR2 from the germline V gene are MNHEY and SVGAGI. Comment on this clone: As yet, its antigen is unknown.

The clonotype comes from an adult with an advanced solid tumor such as melanoma, head and neck, liver or kidney cancer. The chain employs TRBV6-5 and TRBJ1-2; D is possibly TRBD1 (5 bases). This specimen consisted of CD4+ or CD8+ T cells sorted from blood, obtained in a trial of the OX40 agonist ivuxolimab. The CDR3 loop is CASSYSVGRDYGYTF. The CDR3 DNA reads as TGTGCCAGCAGTTACTCGGTCGGCAGGGATTATGGCTACACCTTC.